This entry lists 21 T cell receptor beta chains sequenced from one sample in a study of CD8+CD57+ T cells in acquired aplastic anemia (dated by TCRdb to about 2018). The run used an Illumina HiSeq 2000. Profiling of TCR beta VDJ combinations and CDR3 sequences used genomic DNA as the template. Using fastp at Q25 and MiXCR, TCRdb reprocessed the public reads and kept productive beta chains. Rows with one shared CDR3 protein collapse into an entry with the most common genes and DNA. The sample table contains under 500,000 distinct CDR3 sequences; only one count was recorded for about a third of them. The top ten hold around 0.82% of the sample. The patients picked for sequencing were ones in whom flow cytometry had shown an expansion of CD8+CD57+ cells. Sequenced sample: sorted CD4+, CD8+, or CD8+CD57+ T cells (not recorded which) from PBMCs. The receptors were gathered from a human donor with aplastic anemia.

This clonotype has a handful of counts. The V gene is TRBV2, the J gene TRBJ2-1; either TRBD1 or TRBD2 may supply D (6 bases each). From germline, CDR1 is SNHLY and CDR2 FYNNEI. This CDR3 is built from 15 residues. V was trimmed by 5 bases and J by 8 bases, leaving 19 bases between them. CDR3 amino acids: CASSLEGGRSYEQFF. The CDR3 nucleotides read TGTGCCAGCAGTTTAGAGGGGGGACGGTCCTATGAGCAGTTCTTC.

The chain combines TRBV27 with TRBJ1-4; the D is unclear. CDR3 size: 17 residues. The germline V and J ends were trimmed by 4 bases and 0 bases, with 15 bases remaining between them. Per the germline V gene, CDR1 is MNHEY and CDR2 is SMNVEV (reference sequence). In nucleotides, the CDR3 is TGTGCCAGCAGTTCCGTCGGCGTAGCGACAACTAATGAAAAACTGTTTTTT. Its protein is CASSSVGVATTNEKLFF.

The chain uses TRBV29-1 and TRBJ2-1, with 7 bases matching TRBD1. The DNA matches TRBJ2-5 better at its end, which makes the J call doubtful. Germline V CDR1 and CDR2: SQVTM, ANQGSEA. This CDR3 spans 15 amino acids. The CDR3 region is CSVGQGVRAQETQYF. The CDR3 DNA follows: TGCAGCGTAGGGCAGGGGGTACGGGCACAAGAGACCCAGTACTTC.

This clonotype was detected many times. The genes are TRBV24-1 and TRBJ2-1; D is possibly TRBD1 (6 bases). V lost 0 bases and J lost 5, with 10 bases in between. Germline CDR1 KGHDR, CDR2 SFDVKD. The CDR3 is made up of 15 amino acids. Written as DNA, the CDR3 is TGTGCCACCAGTGATTTGAGGCAGGGGAACAATGAGCAGTTCTTC. Residues: CATSDLRQGNNEQFF.

This clonotype was recorded at least ten times. The V call is TRBV7-8, the J call TRBJ1-4, with 7 nucleotides matching TRBD1. This CDR3 is built from 13 residues. Germline assignment: CDR1 SGHVS and CDR2 FQNEAQ. The V and J ends lost 11 bases and 4 bases, in that order; junction bases with no gene match: 7. CDR3 region: CASQRDSNEKLFF. The CDR3 DNA is TGTGCCTCGCAACGGGACAGTAATGAAAAACTGTTTTTT. Based on the CDR3 plus reference TRBV7-8 and TRBJ1-4, the full variable domain is GAGVSQSPRYKVAKRGQDVALRCDPISGHVSLFWYQQALGQGPEFLTYFQNEAQLDKSGLPSDRFFAERPEGSVSTLKIQRTQQEDSAVYLCASQRDSNEKLFFGSGTQLSVL.

At least ten counts were recorded for this clonotype. The V gene is TRBV19, the J gene TRBJ2-3, with 9 bases identical to TRBD1. Germline V gene lookup returns CDR1 LNHDA and CDR2 SQIVND (reference sequence). Unmatched junction bases numbered 6, after V lost 1 base and J lost 4 bases. The CDR3 totals 16 residues. In DNA, the CDR3 is TGTGCCAGTAGTATAGCACCGGGACAGGGACCAGATACGCAGTATTTT. It encodes CASSIAPGQGPDTQYF.

The rearrangement uses TRBV25-1 and TRBJ1-2; the D gene is possibly TRBD1 (6 bases). Looked up from germline, CDR1 is MGHDK and CDR2 is SYGVNS. The V gene lost 5 bases and the J gene lost 2 bases, with 12 bases spanning the gap. This CDR3 has 14 amino acids. The CDR3 region has the DNA TGTGCCAGCAGTCCTCCCACAGGGAACTATGGCTACACCTTC. Its translation is CASSPPTGNYGYTF.

The chain is built from TRBV20-1 and TRBJ1-1; TRBD1 matches at 7 bases. This CDR3 is 11 amino acids long. Germline values: CDR1 DFQATT, CDR2 SNEGSKA (reference sequence). The CDR3 loop reads CSLPEGGGAFF. DNA of the CDR3: TGCAGCCTACCCGAAGGGGGCGGGGCTTTCTTT.

This clonotype was counted a few times. This sequence joins TRBV6-5 and TRBJ1-5; the D is unclear. The CDR3 contains 13 residues. Germline loops: CDR1 MNHEY, CDR2 SVGAGI. V lost 0 bases to trimming and J lost 6 bases, with 6 bases between them. The CDR3 DNA reads TGTGCCAGCAGTTACTCCTTCAGTCAGCCCCAGCATTTT. It yields the protein CASSYSFSQPQHF.

The V call is TRBV20-1, the J call TRBJ2-1, with 9 bases lining up with TRBD2. Germline V lookup: CDR1 DFQATT, CDR2 SNEGSKA (reference sequence). The trim removed 1 base at V and 7 bases at J, leaving 8 bases unmatched. The length of the CDR3 is 15 residues. CDR3: CSARVFASGTNEQFF. The CDR3 nucleotides read TGCAGTGCTAGAGTTTTCGCTAGCGGGACGAATGAGCAGTTCTTC.

There are many counts of this clonotype. This chain connects TRBV5-1 to TRBJ1-2; D remains ambiguous. The CDR3 runs 15 residues. Trimming pared 4 bases from V and 0 bases from J, leaving 13 bases between. Germline values: CDR1 SGHRS, CDR2 YFSETQ. CDR3 DNA: TGCGCCAGCAGCACCGGACGGCCAGCTAACTATGGCTACACCTTC. Residues: CASSTGRPANYGYTF.

The chain joins TRBV6-2 or TRBV6-3 to TRBJ2-3; 7 nucleotides align to TRBD2. This CDR3 contains 17 residues. The V and J ends lost 4 bases and 0 bases, in that order; junction bases with no gene match: 10. Germline V gives CDR1 MNHEY, CDR2 SVGEGT. CDR3 amino acids: CASSWSGAGSSTDTQYF. The CDR3 DNA reads as TGTGCCAGCAGTTGGTCGGGAGCGGGGTCTAGCACAGATACGCAGTATTTT.

This clonotype was counted only a few times. This chain uses TRBV11-1 with TRBJ2-1, with 8 bases lining up with TRBD2. This CDR3 comprises 14 residues. Germline V CDR1 and CDR2: SGHAT, FQDESV (reference sequence). V lost 5 bases and J lost 6; bases outside the gene matches: 6. CDR3 protein: CASSVGTRGNEQFF. DNA of the CDR3: TGTGCCAGCAGCGTCGGGACTAGAGGCAATGAGCAGTTCTTC. The entire variable domain, with the rest obtained from reference TRBV11-1 and TRBJ2-1, is as follows: EAEVAQSPRYKITEKSQAVAFWCDPISGHATLYWYRQILGQGPELLVQFQDESVVDDSQLPKDRFSAERLKGVDSTLKIQPAELGDSAMYLCASSVGTRGNEQFFGPGTRLTVL.

This clonotype was observed a single time. V usage is TRBV5-5 and J usage is TRBJ2-3; the match to TRBD2 covers 8 bases. Losses at the gene ends were 7 bases for V and 2 bases for J; bases not matched to a gene: 9. CDR3 length: 15 amino acids. Germline V CDR1 and CDR2: SGHKS, YYEKEE (reference sequence). CDR3 loop: CASRAGTRFTDTQYF. Here the CDR3 DNA reads TGTGCCAGCCGTGCCGGGACTAGGTTCACAGATACGCAGTATTTT.

At least ten counts were recorded for this clonotype. The chain couples TRBV4-3 to TRBJ2-7; 7 nucleotides agree with TRBD2. With V trimmed by 3 bases and J by 4 bases, 9 bases remained unmatched. The CDR3 has 15 residues. Germline V gene sequence: CDR1 LGHNA, CDR2 YSLEER. CDR3 DNA sequence: TGCGCCAGCAGCCAGCAAGGACTAGGTGATTACGAGCAGTACTTC. This translates into CASSQQGLGDYEQYF.

There are many counts of this clonotype. The chain links TRBV12-3 or TRBV12-4 to TRBJ1-6; D remains unclear. There are 16 residues in the CDR3. V was clipped by 6 bases and J by 10 bases, with 22 bases between them. CDR3 amino acids: CASSLTQGLGGSPLHF. CDR3 sequence (DNA): TGTGCCAGCAGCTTGACACAAGGACTCGGAGGCTCACCCCTCCACTTT.

Many counts were recorded for this clonotype. This sequence joins TRBV15 and TRBJ2-7; 7 bases align to TRBD1. Germline V gene lookup returns CDR1 LNHNV and CDR2 YYDKDF (reference sequence). Trimming took 0 bases from V and 2 from J; bases not matched to a gene: 7. This CDR3 spans 16 amino acids. The CDR3 region is CATSRDKSQGAYEQYF. The CDR3 DNA reads TGTGCCACCAGCAGAGATAAGTCCCAGGGGGCCTACGAGCAGTACTTC.

This clonotype was detected a few times. The V call is TRBV5-6, the J call TRBJ2-1, with 8 bases that match TRBD2. Germline-derived CDR1 and CDR2 are SGHDT and YYEEEE. This CDR3 is built from 15 residues. After removal of 5 bases from V and 4 bases from J, the junction contained 8 bases not matched to a gene. In DNA form, the CDR3 reads TGTGCCAGCAGTTACTCCCTAGCGGGTTACAATGAGCAGTTCTTC. Protein product: CASSYSLAGYNEQFF.

This clonotype was recorded many times. The rearrangement uses TRBV9 and TRBJ1-3, with unresolved D. Trimming stripped 3 bases from V and 2 bases from J, with 12 bases between. The CDR3 has 15 amino acids. The V gene's germline CDR1 is SGDLS and CDR2 YYNGEE. In nucleotides, the CDR3 is TGTGCCAGCAGCGCAACCGTCGGGCCTGGAAACACCATATATTTT. Residues: CASSATVGPGNTIYF.

This clonotype was seen more than once but under ten times. The V gene is TRBV7-2, the J gene TRBJ2-7; D is unclear. This CDR3 region has 13 residues. CDR1 and CDR2 from the germline V gene are SGHTA and FQGNSA. Trimming cost V 6 bases and J 4 bases, with 13 bases left between them. For the CDR3, the DNA is TGTGCCAGCAGTGCGTACCCCGCGTACGAGCAGTACTTC. Its protein product is CASSAYPAYEQYF.

Ten or more counts support this clonotype. The V call is TRBV7-9, the J call TRBJ1-2; D perhaps matches TRBD1 (5 bases). Germline CDR1 and CDR2: SEHNR and FQNEAQ (reference sequence). Between the trimmed V and J ends, which lost 0 bases and 3 bases, there was a span of 8 bases. The CDR3 is made up of 14 amino acids. As DNA, the CDR3 is TGTGCCAGCAGCTTAGCGGGGGGTGACTATGGCTACACCTTC. This codes for CASSLAGGDYGYTF.